This entry features one T cell receptor (beta chain) sequence. These data are taken from a study of blood T cells in healthy people across ages. Per germline, CDR1 LNHNV and CDR2 YYDKDF (reference sequence). The CDR3 has 15 residues. V was clipped by 2 bases and J by 0 bases, with 11 bases between them. Then a second PCR, running about 7 to 11 cycles, was carried out with a sample-barcoded 5' primer and a J-beta primer mix. TCRdb independently ran MiXCR on the 5' RACE reads; one entry per CDR3 protein. The repertoire holds approximately 940,000 distinct CDR3 sequences, with about 48% as singletons. The rearrangement links TRBV15 to TRBJ2-7, with a weak D call TRBD2 (5 bases). Sequences were obtained from blood. This TCR was recovered from a man in his thirties or forties in good health. The CDR3 spells CATSRSAGGSYEQYF. Written as DNA, the CDR3 is TGTGCCACCAGCAGATCGGCAGGAGGCTCCTACGAGCAGTACTTC.